These 17 T cell receptor beta chains were all obtained from the same sample, sequenced in a study of T cell responses to AZD1222 COVID-19 vaccine. Profiled with immunoSEQ multiplex PCR; TCRdb holds only in-frame clones, not every one. The sample holds hundreds of thousands of clones, 90% to 95% seen once. This material consisted of peripheral blood, taken 28 days after the second AZD1222 dose. All receptors derive from an adult who received the AZD1222 COVID-19 vaccine.

The chain combines TRBV7-2 with TRBJ1-2; a possible D gene is TRBD1 (6 bases). The germline V gene has CDR1 SGHTA and CDR2 FQGNSA. This CDR3 comprises 15 residues. Trimming shortened V by 4 bases and J by 0 bases, and 12 bases separated the two germline ends. The CDR3 DNA follows: TGTGCCAGCAGCTCCGGGGACAACACTAACTATGGCTACACCTTC. Translated: CASSSGDNTNYGYTF.

At least ten counts were recorded for this clone. The J gene is TRBJ2-7, the V gene TRBV2; possibly TRBD1 for D (6 bases). This CDR3 region has 13 residues. CDR1 SNHLY and CDR2 FYNNEI come from the germline V gene. V gave up 5 bases and J gave up 3 bases, with 11 bases separating them. The CDR3 DNA follows: TGTGCCAGCAGTCTCTTACAGGGCTACGAGCAGTACTTC. It is translated as CASSLLQGYEQYF.

The count of this clone is one. This chain connects TRBV21-1 to TRBJ2-5; the table's D call, TRBD2, has no DNA check behind it. TRBV21-1 is a pseudogene segment. CDR3 length equals 14 residues. This CDR3 is CASSKVGLKETQYF. CDR3 sequence (DNA): TGTGCCAGCAGCAAAGTGGGACTTAAAGAGACCCAGTACTTC.

Turning to this clone: The identical CDR3 is also encoded by other nucleotide sequences in the sample. The V call is TRBV5-1, the J call TRBJ2-2; D is unclear. Trimming left V 0 bases short and J 1 base short, with 4 bases between. Germline CDR1 is SGHRS and CDR2 is YFSETQ. The CDR3 loop spans 14 amino acids. The CDR3 coding sequence is TGCGCCAGCAGCTTGGGAGGGAACACCGGGGAGCTGTTTTTT. This translates into CASSLGGNTGELFF.

The rearrangement joins TRBV5-4 to TRBJ2-7; 13 bases match TRBD2. This CDR3 contains 16 residues. V dropped 7 bases and J dropped 1; count of bases not matched to a gene: 8. In germline, CDR1 is SGHNT, CDR2 YYREEE (reference sequence). CDR3 DNA: TGTGCCAGCCATCTGGGGGGACTAGCGGGATCCTACGAGCAGTACTTC. Amino acid sequence: CASHLGGLAGSYEQYF.

The CDR3 DNA reads TGCGCCAGCAGTGTATCTCTCGCAGATACGCAGTATTTT. Protein: CASSVSLADTQYF. This chain joins TRBV10-1 and TRBJ2-3, with D hard to call. Trimming removed 4 bases from V and 4 bases from J, with 9 bases in between. Germline CDR1 WNHNN, CDR2 SYGVQD (reference sequence). The CDR3 runs to 13 residues.

The gene calls are TRBV6-5 and TRBJ2-7; perhaps TRBD1 as D (6 bases). CDR1 and CDR2 from the germline V gene are MNHEY and SVGAGI. V was trimmed by 6 bases and J by 2 bases, leaving 11 bases between them. The CDR3 covers 13 residues. The CDR3 bases are TGTGCCAGCAGGAACAGGGACCCCTACGAGCAGTACTTC. It codes for CASRNRDPYEQYF.

This chain uses TRBV11-2 with TRBJ2-2, with D possibly being TRBD1 or TRBD2 (5 bases each). Germline V gene data show CDR1 as SGHAT and CDR2 as FQNNGV. There are 16 residues in the CDR3. Trimming cost V 5 bases and J 2 bases, with 15 bases left between them. CDR3 in amino acids: CASSPLGTVNTGELFF. The CDR3 region has the DNA TGTGCCAGCAGCCCCCTAGGGACGGTCAACACCGGGGAGCTGTTTTTT.

The chain joins TRBV28 to TRBJ2-7, with 10 nucleotides matching TRBD2. The CDR3 length is 15 residues. Trimming at V came to 6 bases and at J to 3 bases, leaving 8 bases not matched to a gene. Germline V gives CDR1 MDHEN, CDR2 SYDVKM. The CDR3, as DNA: TGTGCCAGCAGCAACGGACTAGCGGTTGACTACGAGCAGTACTTC. This sequence encodes CASSNGLAVDYEQYF.

This sequence joins TRBV30 and TRBJ1-1, with 7 bases fitting TRBD1. Germline trimming cut 2 bases from V and 0 bases from J; bases unmatched to any gene: 3. CDR3 size: 14 residues. Germline V lookup: CDR1 GTSNPN, CDR2 SVGIG (reference sequence). The CDR3 coding sequence is TGTGCCTGGAGTCTGACAGGGCTGAACACTGAAGCTTTCTTT. It codes for CAWSLTGLNTEAFF.

The chain carries TRBV28 and TRBJ2-3; TRBD2 matches 12 bases. There are 17 residues in the CDR3. With 10 bases clipped from V and 5 bases from J, the junction kept 16 bases outside the gene matches. In germline, CDR1 is MDHEN, CDR2 SYDVKM. This CDR3 is CATGIGTSGLAGDTQYF. The CDR3, as DNA: TGTGCCACCGGAATTGGGACTAGCGGGCTAGCAGGAGATACGCAGTATTTT.

The rearrangement joins TRBV7-9 to TRBJ1-1; D remains unclear. Germline CDR1 SEHNR, CDR2 FQNEAQ (reference sequence). CDR3 length: 12 residues. V was shortened by 2 bases and J by 7 bases, with 8 bases between the two germline ends. CDR3 bases: TGTGCCAGCAGCTTAATAGTCGGTGAAGCTTTCTTT. It specifies CASSLIVGEAFF.

The chain couples TRBV19 to TRBJ2-7; 8 bases align to TRBD2. The V segment lost 6 bases and the J segment 6 bases; nucleotides outside the gene matches: 7. The CDR3 spans 13 residues. Germline CDR1 and CDR2: LNHDA and SQIVND (reference sequence). For the CDR3, the DNA is TGTGCCAGTAGGCCAGCGGGAGTCGGCGAGCAGTACTTC. Its translation is CASRPAGVGEQYF.

The V gene is TRBV25-1, the J gene TRBJ2-3; D gene ambiguous. The V end was cut by 3 bases, the J end by 6 bases, with 7 bases between. The CDR3 runs 12 residues. The germline V gene has CDR1 MGHDK and CDR2 SYGVNS. CDR3 sequence: CASSDIGDTQYF. CDR3 nucleotides: TGTGCCAGCAGTGATATAGGGGATACGCAGTATTTT.

The chain carries TRBV6-5 and TRBJ2-5; tentatively, D is TRBD1 (6 bases). Trimming left V 5 bases short and J 4 bases short, with 17 bases between. From germline, CDR1 is MNHEY and CDR2 SVGAGI. The CDR3 is 15 residues long. CDR3 sequence (DNA): TGTGCCAGCAGTCCGACAGGTTTTCTGGGAGAGACCCAGTACTTC. Translation gives CASSPTGFLGETQYF.

This chain connects TRBV5-1 to TRBJ1-6; weak D call: TRBD1 (5 bases). The germline V and J ends were trimmed by 1 base and 8 bases, with 13 bases remaining between them. This CDR3 comprises 15 residues. In germline, CDR1 is SGHRS, CDR2 YFSETQ. Here the CDR3 DNA reads TGCGCCAGCAGCTTGTCCGGGCCGGGGGATTCACCCCTCCACTTT. Residues: CASSLSGPGDSPLHF.

The V and J genes are TRBV27 and TRBJ1-5, with TRBD1 as a possible D gene (6 bases). The ends were cut back, 3 bases at V and 4 bases at J, with 10 bases in the middle. The CDR3 runs to 14 residues. Germline V gene data show CDR1 as MNHEY and CDR2 as SMNVEV (reference sequence). Here the CDR3 DNA reads TGTGCCAGCAGTTTCGGGACACTAAATCAGCCCCAGCATTTT. Its translation is CASSFGTLNQPQHF.